This TCR beta chain is drawn from a study of shared clonotypes between healthy human individuals. The naive CD8 subset, CD45RO-negative cells positively selected for CCR7, excluded terminally differentiated effector memory CD45RA+ cells. Method: immunoSEQ multiplex PCR; TCRdb's copy keeps in-frame clones and lacks some. The table has roughly 2.1 million clones, approximately 94% seen once. Note on this clone: Its antigen is not known.

Looked up from germline, CDR1 is MGHRA and CDR2 is YSYEKL. Trimming cost V 3 bases and J 0 bases, with 9 bases left between them. The CDR3 has 15 amino acids. Whole-study findings and limits: Limited genetic and exposure-history diversity came from having few donors. Sharing across a handful of donors was seen in about 5% of naive CD4 clonotypes.

Sequencing input: naive CD8+ T cells from PBMCs. This TCR was sampled from a man aged 18 to 29 in good health. Some clones in this sample may be carry-over from other donors' samples. The rearrangement joins TRBV4-1 to TRBJ2-1; D remains ambiguous. The CDR3, as DNA: TGCGCCAGCAGCCACAGCCCCCCCTCCTACAATGAGCAGTTCTTC. Its protein product is CASSHSPPSYNEQFF.